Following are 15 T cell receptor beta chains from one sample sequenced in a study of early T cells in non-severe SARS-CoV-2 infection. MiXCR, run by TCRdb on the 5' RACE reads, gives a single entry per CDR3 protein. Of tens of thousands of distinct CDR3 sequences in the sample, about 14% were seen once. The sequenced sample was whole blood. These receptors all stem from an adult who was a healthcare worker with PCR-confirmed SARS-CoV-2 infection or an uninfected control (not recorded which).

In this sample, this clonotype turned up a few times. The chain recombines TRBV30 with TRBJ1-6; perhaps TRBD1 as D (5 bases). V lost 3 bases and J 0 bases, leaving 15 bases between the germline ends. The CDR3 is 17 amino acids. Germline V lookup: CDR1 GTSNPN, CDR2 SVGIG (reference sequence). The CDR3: CAWRRGDLSSYNSPLHF. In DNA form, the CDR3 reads TGTGCCTGGAGGAGGGGAGATTTAAGCTCCTATAATTCACCCCTCCACTTT. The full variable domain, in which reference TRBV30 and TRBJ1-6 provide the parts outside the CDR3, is SQTIHQWPATLVQPVGSPLSLECTVEGTSNPNLYWYRQAAGRGLQLLFYSVGIGQISSEVPQNLSASRPQDRQFILSSKKLLLSDSGFYLCAWRRGDLSSYNSPLHFGNGTRLTVT.

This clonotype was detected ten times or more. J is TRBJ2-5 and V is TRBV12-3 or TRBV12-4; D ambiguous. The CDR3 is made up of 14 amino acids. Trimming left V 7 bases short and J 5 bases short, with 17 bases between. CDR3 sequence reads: CASIAAKRPETQYF. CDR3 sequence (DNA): TGTGCCAGCATCGCGGCCAAGAGGCCGGAGACCCAGTACTTC.

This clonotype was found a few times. CDR3 in amino acids: CSHNLGRGYEQFF. In DNA form, the CDR3 reads TGCAGCCACAACCTCGGGCGCGGGTATGAGCAGTTCTTC. The rearrangement joins TRBV29-1 to TRBJ2-1; TRBD2 might be the D (5 bases). This CDR3 is 13 amino acids long. V shed 8 bases and J shed 8 bases, with 19 bases lying between them. Germline V gene data show CDR1 as SQVTM and CDR2 as ANQGSEA.

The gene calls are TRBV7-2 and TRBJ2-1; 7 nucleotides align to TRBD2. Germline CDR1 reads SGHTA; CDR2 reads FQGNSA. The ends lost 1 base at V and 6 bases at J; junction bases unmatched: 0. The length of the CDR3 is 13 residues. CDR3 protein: CASSLERGNEQFF. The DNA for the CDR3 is TGTGCCAGCAGCTTAGAGCGGGGCAATGAGCAGTTCTTC.

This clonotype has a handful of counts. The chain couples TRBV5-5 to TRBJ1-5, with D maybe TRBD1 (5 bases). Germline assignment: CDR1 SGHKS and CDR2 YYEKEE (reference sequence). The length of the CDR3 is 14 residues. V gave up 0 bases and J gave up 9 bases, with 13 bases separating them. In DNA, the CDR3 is TGTGCCAGCAGCTTGGGACAGAACTGGGGGCCCCAGCATTTT. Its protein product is CASSLGQNWGPQHF.

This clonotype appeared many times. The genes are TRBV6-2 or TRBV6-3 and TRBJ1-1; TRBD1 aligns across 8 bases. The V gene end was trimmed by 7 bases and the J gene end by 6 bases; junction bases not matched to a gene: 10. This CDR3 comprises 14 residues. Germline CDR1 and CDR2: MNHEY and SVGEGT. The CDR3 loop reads CASTQTGDQAEAFF. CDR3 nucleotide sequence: TGTGCCAGCACCCAGACAGGGGATCAGGCTGAAGCTTTCTTT.

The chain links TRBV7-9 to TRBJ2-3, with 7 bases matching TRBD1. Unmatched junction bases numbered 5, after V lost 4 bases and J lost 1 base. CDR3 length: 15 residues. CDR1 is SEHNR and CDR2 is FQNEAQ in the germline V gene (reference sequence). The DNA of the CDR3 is TGTGCCAGCAGCTCGCGAGGACAGGGCACAGATACGCAGTATTTT. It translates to CASSSRGQGTDTQYF.

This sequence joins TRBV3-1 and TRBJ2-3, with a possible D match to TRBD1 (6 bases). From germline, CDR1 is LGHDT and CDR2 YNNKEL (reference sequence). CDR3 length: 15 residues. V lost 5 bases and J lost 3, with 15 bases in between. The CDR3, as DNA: TGTGCCAGCAGCTCAGCCCCTCAGGGGACAGATACGCAGTATTTT. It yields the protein CASSSAPQGTDTQYF.

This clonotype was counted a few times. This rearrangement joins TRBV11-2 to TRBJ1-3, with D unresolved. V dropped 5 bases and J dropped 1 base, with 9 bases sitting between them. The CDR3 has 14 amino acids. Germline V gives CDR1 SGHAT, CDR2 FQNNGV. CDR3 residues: CASSVTASGNTIYF. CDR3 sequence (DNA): TGTGCCAGCAGCGTCACGGCTTCTGGAAACACCATATATTTT.

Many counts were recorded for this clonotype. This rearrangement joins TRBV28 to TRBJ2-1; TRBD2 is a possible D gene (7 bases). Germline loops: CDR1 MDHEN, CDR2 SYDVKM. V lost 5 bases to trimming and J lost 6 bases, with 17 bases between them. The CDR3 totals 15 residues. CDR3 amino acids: CASSPPGGPSNEQFF. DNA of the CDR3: TGTGCCAGCAGTCCCCCCGGGGGGCCCTCCAATGAGCAGTTCTTC. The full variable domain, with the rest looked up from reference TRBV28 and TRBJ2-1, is DVKVTQSSRYLVKRTGEKVFLECVQDMDHENMFWYRQDPGLGLRLIYFSYDVKMKEKGDIPEGYSVSREKKERFSLILESASTNQTSMYLCASSPPGGPSNEQFFGPGTRLTVL.

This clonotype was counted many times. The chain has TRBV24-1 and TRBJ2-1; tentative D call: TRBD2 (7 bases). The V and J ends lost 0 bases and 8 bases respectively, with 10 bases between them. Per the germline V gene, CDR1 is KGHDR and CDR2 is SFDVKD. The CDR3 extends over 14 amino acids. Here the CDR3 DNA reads TGTGCCACCAGTGATTTGCCGGGGGGCGATGAGCAGTTCTTC. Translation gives CATSDLPGGDEQFF.

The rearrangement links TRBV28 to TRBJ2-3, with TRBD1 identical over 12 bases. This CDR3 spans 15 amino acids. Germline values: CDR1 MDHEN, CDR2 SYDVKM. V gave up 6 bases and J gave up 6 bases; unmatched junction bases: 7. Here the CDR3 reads CASRLGDRGRDTQYF. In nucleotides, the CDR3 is TGTGCCAGCAGGTTGGGGGACAGGGGGCGGGATACGCAGTATTTT.

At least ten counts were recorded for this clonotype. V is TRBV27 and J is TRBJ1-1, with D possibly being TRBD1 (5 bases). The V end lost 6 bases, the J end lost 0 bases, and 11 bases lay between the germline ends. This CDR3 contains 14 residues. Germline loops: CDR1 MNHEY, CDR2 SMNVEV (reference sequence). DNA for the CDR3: TGTGCCAGCAGAAAGGGGACCCTGAACACTGAAGCTTTCTTT. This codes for CASRKGTLNTEAFF.

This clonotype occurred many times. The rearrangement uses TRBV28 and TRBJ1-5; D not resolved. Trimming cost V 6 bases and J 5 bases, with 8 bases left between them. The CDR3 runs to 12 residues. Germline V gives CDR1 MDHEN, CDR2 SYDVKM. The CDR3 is CASRRSDQPQHF. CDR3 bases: TGTGCCAGCAGGCGATCTGATCAGCCCCAGCATTTT.

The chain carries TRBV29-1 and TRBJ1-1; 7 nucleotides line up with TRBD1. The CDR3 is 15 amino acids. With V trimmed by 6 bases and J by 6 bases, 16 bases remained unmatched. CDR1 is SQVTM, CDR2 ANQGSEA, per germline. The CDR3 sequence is CSVRVIGGLVAEAFF. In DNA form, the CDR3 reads TGCAGCGTGCGAGTCATAGGGGGCTTAGTTGCTGAAGCTTTCTTT.